The TCR beta chain described here comes from a study of post-analysis software for immune sequencing data. Regarding the study as a whole: A significant reduction in normalized Chao1 diversity was observed in multiple sclerosis patients versus controls. Four or five TRBV segments, TRBV5-6, TRBV5-1 and TRBV20-1 among them, were found more frequent in patients than controls.

Trimming took off 0 bases at V and 0 bases at J, with 15 bases between the two ends. The CDR3 has 17 residues. CDR1 and CDR2 from the germline V gene are SGHRS and YFSETQ. Unique molecular identifiers tagged the TCR beta cDNA libraries. TCRdb redid the calling of the PCR reads with MiXCR, one entry per CDR3 protein. The repertoire has some 890,000 distinct CDR3 sequences, roughly 50% of them found once; the top ten carry 4.6%. As to this clonotype: The antigen remains undetermined.

Sequencing used blood. This clonotype originated in a girl under 18 with multiple sclerosis. The chain uses TRBV5-1 and TRBJ2-5, with D perhaps assigned TRBD1 or TRBD2 (5 bases each). CDR3 nucleotides: TGCGCCAGCAGCTTGGCCTTGGGGACCTCGTACCAAGAGACCCAGTACTTC. Residues: CASSLALGTSYQETQYF. Full variable domain (rest looked up from reference TRBV5-1 and TRBJ2-5): KAGVTQTPRYLIKTRGQQVTLSCSPISGHRSVSWYQQTPGQGLQFLFEYFSETQRNKGNFPGRFSGRQFSNSRSEMNVSTLELGDSALYLCASSLALGTSYQETQYFGPGTRLLVL.